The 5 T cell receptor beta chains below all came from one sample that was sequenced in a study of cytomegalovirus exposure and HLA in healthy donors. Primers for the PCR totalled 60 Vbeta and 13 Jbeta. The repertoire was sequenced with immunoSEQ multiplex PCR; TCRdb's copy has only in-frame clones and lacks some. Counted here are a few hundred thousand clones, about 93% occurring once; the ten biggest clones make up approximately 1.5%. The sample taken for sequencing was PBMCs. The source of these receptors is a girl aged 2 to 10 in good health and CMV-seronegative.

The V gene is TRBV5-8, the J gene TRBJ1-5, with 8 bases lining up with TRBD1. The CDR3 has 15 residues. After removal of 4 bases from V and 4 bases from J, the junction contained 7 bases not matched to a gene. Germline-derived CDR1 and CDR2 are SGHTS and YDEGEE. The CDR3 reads CASSTDRGRNQPQHF. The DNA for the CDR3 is TGTGCCAGCAGCACAGACAGGGGACGGAATCAGCCCCAGCATTTT.

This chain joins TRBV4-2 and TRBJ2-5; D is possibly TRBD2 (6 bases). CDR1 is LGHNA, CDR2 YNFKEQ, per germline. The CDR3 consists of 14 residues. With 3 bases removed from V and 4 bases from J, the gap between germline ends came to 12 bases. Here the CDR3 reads CASSQGGLVETQYF. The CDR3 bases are TGTGCCAGCAGCCAGGGGGGACTGGTAGAGACCCAGTACTTC.

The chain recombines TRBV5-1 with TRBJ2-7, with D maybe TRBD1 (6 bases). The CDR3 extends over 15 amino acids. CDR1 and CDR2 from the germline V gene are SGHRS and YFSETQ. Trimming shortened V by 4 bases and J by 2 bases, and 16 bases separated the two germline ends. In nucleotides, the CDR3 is TGCGCCAGCAGCCCGGAGACAGGCTATACCTACGAGCAGTACTTC. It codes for CASSPETGYTYEQYF.

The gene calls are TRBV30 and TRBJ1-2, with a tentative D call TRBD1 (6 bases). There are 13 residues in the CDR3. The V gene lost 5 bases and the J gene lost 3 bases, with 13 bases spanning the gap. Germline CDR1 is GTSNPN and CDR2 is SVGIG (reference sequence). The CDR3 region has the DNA TGTGCCTGGCGTGACAGGAGGGACTATGGCTACACCTTC. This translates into CAWRDRRDYGYTF.

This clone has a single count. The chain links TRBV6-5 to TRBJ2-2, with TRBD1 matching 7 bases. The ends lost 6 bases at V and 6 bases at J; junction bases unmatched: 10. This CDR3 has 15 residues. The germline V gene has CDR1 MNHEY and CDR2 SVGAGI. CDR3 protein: CASRPRDRGPGELFF. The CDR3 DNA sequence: TGTGCCAGCAGACCCAGGGACAGAGGCCCCGGGGAGCTGTTTTTT.